The 22 T cell receptor beta chains reported below all come from one sample, sequenced in a study of blood T cell repertoires in COVID-19. Assay: immunoSEQ multiplex PCR; the TCRdb copy retains only in-frame clones and omits some. The sample lists 300,000 to 400,000 clones, under 95% occurring once. Sequenced material: PBMCs or T cells enriched from blood (not recorded which). The receptors were sampled from a man in his 60s who had recovered from COVID-19.

The CDR3 coding sequence is TGCGCCAGCAGCCAAGTCCTAGGCGGGATAATGCAACAAGAGACCCAGTACTTC. It translates to CASSQVLGGIMQQETQYF. V and J are TRBV4-1 and TRBJ2-5, with D perhaps TRBD2 (6 bases). Germline V lookup: CDR1 MGHRA, CDR2 YSYEKL. This CDR3 contains 18 residues. The V gene lost 1 base and the J gene lost 2 bases, with 20 bases spanning the gap.

V is TRBV2 and J is TRBJ2-1; possibly TRBD2 for D (5 bases). Germline values: CDR1 SNHLY, CDR2 FYNNEI. The V end was cut by 4 bases, the J end by 0 bases, with 16 bases between. This CDR3 is built from 17 residues. The CDR3 spells CASSVEGDPHSYNEQFF. CDR3 coding DNA: TGTGCCAGCAGTGTCGAGGGAGACCCCCACTCCTACAATGAGCAGTTCTTC.

The rearrangement joins TRBV6-5 to TRBJ1-2; 9 nucleotides align to TRBD1. CDR1 and CDR2 (germline): MNHEY, SVGAGI. The CDR3 totals 15 residues. V dropped 5 bases and J dropped 8; count of bases not matched to a gene: 12. CDR3 residues: CASSTTGQGLEGYTF. CDR3 nucleotide sequence: TGTGCCAGCAGTACTACGGGACAGGGTTTGGAAGGCTACACCTTC.

This rearrangement joins TRBV4-1 to TRBJ1-5, with D tentatively TRBD1 (5 bases). CDR3 length: 15 amino acids. CDR1 and CDR2 (germline): MGHRA, YSYEKL. V was clipped by 0 bases and J by 3 bases, with 9 bases between them. The CDR3 is CASSQDKGVNQPQHF. CDR3 DNA sequence: TGCGCCAGCAGCCAAGATAAAGGGGTCAATCAGCCCCAGCATTTT.

The gene calls are TRBV7-9 and TRBJ1-6; 7 nucleotides line up with TRBD1. J lost 8 bases, V lost 5 bases, and 12 bases had no gene match. This CDR3 is built from 16 residues. CDR1 is SEHNR, CDR2 FQNEAQ, per germline (reference sequence). The CDR3 nucleotides read TGTGCCAGCAGCGGGGGAACAGGGGCTCGCTATTCACCCCTCCACTTT. Translated, it gives CASSGGTGARYSPLHF.

The CDR3 DNA sequence: TGTGCCACCAGTGATCAGGGGAACACTGAAGCTTTCTTT. As protein: CATSDQGNTEAFF. This chain uses TRBV24-1 with TRBJ1-1, with D perhaps TRBD1 (5 bases). Trimming pared 3 bases from V and 1 base from J, leaving 5 bases between. Looked up from germline, CDR1 is KGHDR and CDR2 is SFDVKD. The CDR3 has 13 residues.

V gene TRBV3-1 (or the pseudogene TRBV3-2) combines with J gene TRBJ1-4; 8 bases are shared with TRBD1. Germline CDR1 LGHDT, CDR2 YNNKEL (reference sequence). The CDR3 sequence is 15 residues long. J gave up 5 bases and V 5 bases, and 7 bases lay outside the gene matches. CDR3 in amino acids: CASSKTGEGNEKLFF. CDR3 coding DNA: TGTGCCAGCAGCAAGACAGGGGAGGGGAATGAAAAACTGTTTTTT.

V gene TRBV3-1 (or the pseudogene TRBV3-2) combines with J gene TRBJ1-5; D might be TRBD1 (6 bases). CDR1 is LGHDT, CDR2 YNNKEL, per germline (reference sequence). Trimming removed 0 bases at V and 4 bases at J, with 10 bases between. The CDR3 loop spans 15 amino acids. CDR3 protein: CASSQEGTSNQPQHF. The CDR3 DNA is TGTGCCAGCAGCCAAGAGGGGACATCGAATCAGCCCCAGCATTTT.

The rearrangement joins TRBV11-2 to TRBJ2-1, with TRBD2 identical over 7 bases. Germline V CDR1 and CDR2: SGHAT, FQNNGV. The CDR3 spans 15 residues. V trimming: 5 bases; J trimming: 3 bases; junction bases outside the gene matches: 7. This CDR3 reads CASSPVRGNYNEQFF. CDR3 DNA: TGTGCCAGCAGCCCCGTGCGGGGGAACTACAATGAGCAGTTCTTC. The full variable domain, with the rest looked up from reference TRBV11-2 and TRBJ2-1, is EAGVAQSPRYKIIEKRQSVAFWCNPISGHATLYWYQQILGQGPKLLIQFQNNGVVDDSQLPKDRFSAERLKGVDSTLKIQPAKLEDSAVYLCASSPVRGNYNEQFFGPGTRLTVL.

The chain combines TRBV11-2 with TRBJ2-4; a possible D gene is TRBD2 (5 bases). Germline values: CDR1 SGHAT, CDR2 FQNNGV. V dropped 5 bases and J dropped 0 bases, with 11 bases sitting between them. The CDR3 totals 15 residues. The CDR3 DNA is TGTGCCAGCAGCCAGGCGGGTCTAGCCAAAAACATTCAGTACTTC. Translation gives CASSQAGLAKNIQYF.

The chain couples TRBV9 to TRBJ1-6, with D perhaps matching TRBD1 (6 bases). The germline V gene has CDR1 SGDLS and CDR2 YYNGEE. The CDR3 loop spans 19 amino acids. The V end was cut by 0 bases, the J end by 6 bases, with 22 bases between. In nucleotides, the CDR3 is TGTGCCAGCAGCGTAGAAGTGGGAGTCCCAGGGGAAGGTAATTCACCCCTCCACTTT. This codes for CASSVEVGVPGEGNSPLHF.

V and J are TRBV2 and TRBJ1-4, with 8 bases fitting TRBD1. The J segment lost 2 bases and the V segment lost 5 bases, leaving 7 bases of the junction unmatched. The CDR3 has 16 residues. Germline loops: CDR1 SNHLY, CDR2 FYNNEI. The CDR3 DNA reads as TGTGCCAGCAGTTCGGCAGGGGGCCTGACTAATGAAAAACTGTTTTTT. Its protein product is CASSSAGGLTNEKLFF.

The chain couples TRBV5-4 to TRBJ1-2; a weak D match, TRBD1 (5 bases). Trimming took off 0 bases at V and 7 bases at J, with 13 bases between the two ends. Germline V lookup: CDR1 SGHNT, CDR2 YYREEE (reference sequence). CDR3 length: 14 amino acids. The DNA of the CDR3 is TGTGCCAGCAGCTTGGATTCGGGGGTCGGTGGCTACACCTTC. This encodes CASSLDSGVGGYTF.

The rearrangement joins TRBV6-6 to TRBJ2-7; 9 bases fit TRBD2. The length of the CDR3 is 13 residues. V dropped 6 bases and J dropped 4; count of bases not matched to a gene: 4. The germline CDR1 and CDR2 sequences are MNHNY and SVGAGI (reference sequence). The CDR3 protein is CASSAGGQYEQYF. In DNA form, the CDR3 reads TGTGCCAGCAGCGCGGGAGGGCAGTACGAGCAGTACTTC.

The rearrangement uses TRBV5-1 and TRBJ2-3; TRBD1 matches at 8 bases. CDR1 is SGHRS, CDR2 YFSETQ, per germline. The trim removed 4 bases at V and 5 bases at J, leaving 12 bases unmatched. The CDR3 spans 16 residues. DNA of the CDR3: TGCGCCAGCAGCCCCCCGACAGGGGCGACCGGAGATACGCAGTATTTT. Its protein product is CASSPPTGATGDTQYF.

CDR3 in amino acids: CASSPAYNEQFF. The CDR3 DNA sequence: TGTGCCAGCAGCCCGGCCTACAATGAGCAGTTCTTC. The V call is TRBV11-2, the J call TRBJ2-1; no definite D call. V was trimmed by 5 bases and J by 2 bases, leaving 4 bases between them. The CDR3 has 12 residues. Germline V gene lookup returns CDR1 SGHAT and CDR2 FQNNGV.

The genes are TRBV5-4 and TRBJ2-5; TRBD2 matches 8 bases. The CDR3 contains 14 residues. Germline V CDR1 and CDR2: SGHNT, YYREEE (reference sequence). The V and J ends lost 2 bases and 5 bases, in that order; junction bases with no gene match: 5. For the CDR3, the DNA is TGTGCCAGCAGCTTCGGGGGGGCATCGGAGACCCAGTACTTC. Its protein is CASSFGGASETQYF.

The genes are TRBV11-3 and TRBJ1-1; D unclear. Germline CDR1 SGHNT, CDR2 YENEEA. Trimming shortened V by 1 base and J by 5 bases, and 8 bases separated the two germline ends. CDR3 length equals 13 residues. Written as DNA, the CDR3 is TGTGCCAGCAGCTTAGGTCGGGAGACTGAAGCTTTCTTT. Protein product: CASSLGRETEAFF. The variable domain in full, completed from reference TRBV11-3 and TRBJ1-1, reads EAGVVQSPRYKIIEKKQPVAFWCNPISGHNTLYWYLQNLGQGPELLIRYENEEAVDDSQLPKDRFSAERLKGVDSTLKIQPAELGDSAVYLCASSLGRETEAFFGQGTRLTVV.

The V call is TRBV15, the J call TRBJ2-2, with 9 bases identical to TRBD2. Unmatched junction bases numbered 3, after V lost 1 base and J lost 6 bases. There are 15 residues in the CDR3. CDR1 is LNHNV, CDR2 YYDKDF, per germline (reference sequence). The CDR3: CATSRGGGRAGELFF. DNA of the CDR3: TGTGCCACCAGCAGAGGTGGCGGGAGGGCCGGGGAGCTGTTTTTT.

This chain joins TRBV29-1 and TRBJ2-1; D not resolved. There are 12 residues in the CDR3. Trimming removed 7 bases at V and 8 bases at J, with 15 bases between. Germline assignment: CDR1 SQVTM and CDR2 ANQGSEA. CDR3: CSAITNRDEQFF. The CDR3 nucleotides are TGCAGCGCTATAACAAATCGGGATGAGCAGTTCTTC.

This sequence joins TRBV3-1 (or the pseudogene TRBV3-2) and TRBJ2-2, with D tentatively TRBD1 (7 bases). V was pared by 2 bases and J by 6 bases, with 28 bases between. The CDR3 loop spans 20 amino acids. CDR1 is LGHDT, CDR2 YNNKEL, per germline (reference sequence). The CDR3 spells CASSQWPNLAGQPFSGELFF. In DNA, the CDR3 is TGTGCCAGCAGCCAATGGCCCAACCTCGCGGGACAGCCTTTTTCCGGGGAGCTGTTTTTT.

In this sample, this clone turned up once. This chain links TRBV6-6 with TRBJ2-1, with 9 bases fitting TRBD2. The V and J ends lost 0 bases and 6 bases, in that order; junction bases with no gene match: 6. Germline-derived CDR1 and CDR2 are MNHNY and SVGAGI (reference sequence). CDR3 length: 16 amino acids. The CDR3 sequence: CASSYSASGAGNEQFF. The CDR3 bases are TGTGCCAGCAGTTACTCGGCTAGCGGGGCAGGCAATGAGCAGTTCTTC.